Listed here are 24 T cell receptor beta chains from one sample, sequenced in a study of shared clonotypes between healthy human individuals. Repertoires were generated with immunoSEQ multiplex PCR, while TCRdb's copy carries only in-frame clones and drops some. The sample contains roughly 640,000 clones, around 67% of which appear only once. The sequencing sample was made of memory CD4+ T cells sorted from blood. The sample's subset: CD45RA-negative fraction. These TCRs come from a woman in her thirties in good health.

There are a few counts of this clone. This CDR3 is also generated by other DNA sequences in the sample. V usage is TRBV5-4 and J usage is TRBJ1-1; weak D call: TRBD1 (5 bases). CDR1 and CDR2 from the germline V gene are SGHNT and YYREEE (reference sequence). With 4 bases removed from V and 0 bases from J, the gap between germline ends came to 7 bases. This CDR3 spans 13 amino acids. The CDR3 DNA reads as TGTGCCAGCAGCATACAGGTGAACACTGAAGCTTTCTTT. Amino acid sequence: CASSIQVNTEAFF.

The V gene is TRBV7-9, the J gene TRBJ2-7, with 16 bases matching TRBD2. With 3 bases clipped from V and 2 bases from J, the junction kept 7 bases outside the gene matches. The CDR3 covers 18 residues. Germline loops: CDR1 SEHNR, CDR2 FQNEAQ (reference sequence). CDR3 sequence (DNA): TGTGCCAGCAGCTTCGGGACTAGCGGGAGGGGGAAGACCTACGAGCAGTACTTC. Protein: CASSFGTSGRGKTYEQYF.

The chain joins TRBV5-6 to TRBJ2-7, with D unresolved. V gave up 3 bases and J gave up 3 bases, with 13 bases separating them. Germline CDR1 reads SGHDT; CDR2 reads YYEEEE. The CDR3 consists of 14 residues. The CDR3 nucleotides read TGTGCCAGCAGCTCTGGTCCGAACAGCTACGAGCAGTACTTC. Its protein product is CASSSGPNSYEQYF.

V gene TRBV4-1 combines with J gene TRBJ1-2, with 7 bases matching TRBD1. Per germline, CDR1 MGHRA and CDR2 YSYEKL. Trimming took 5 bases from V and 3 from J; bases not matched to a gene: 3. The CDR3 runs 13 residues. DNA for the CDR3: TGCGCCAGCAGCACCGGACAGGACTATGGCTACACCTTC. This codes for CASSTGQDYGYTF.

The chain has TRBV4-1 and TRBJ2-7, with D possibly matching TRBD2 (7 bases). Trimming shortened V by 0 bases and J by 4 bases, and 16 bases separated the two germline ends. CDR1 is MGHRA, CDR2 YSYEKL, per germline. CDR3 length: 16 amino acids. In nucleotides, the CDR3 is TGCGCCAGCAGCCAAGAGCGAAGGGGGGGGTTTTACGAGCAGTACTTC. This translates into CASSQERRGGFYEQYF.

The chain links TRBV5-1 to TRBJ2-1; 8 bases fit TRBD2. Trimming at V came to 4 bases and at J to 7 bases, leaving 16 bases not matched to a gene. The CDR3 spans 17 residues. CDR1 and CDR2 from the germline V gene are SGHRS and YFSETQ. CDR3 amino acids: CASSRDSGIYSRNEQFF. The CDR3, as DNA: TGCGCCAGCAGCCGGGATAGCGGGATATATTCTAGGAATGAGCAGTTCTTC.

Here the CDR3 reads CASSLAVFQYEQYF. For the CDR3, the DNA is TGCGCCAGCAGCTTGGCCGTCTTTCAATACGAGCAGTACTTC. The chain has TRBV5-1 and TRBJ2-7; D is ambiguous. V lost 0 bases and J 4 bases, leaving 11 bases between the germline ends. CDR1 and CDR2 from the germline V gene are SGHRS and YFSETQ. There are 14 residues in the CDR3.

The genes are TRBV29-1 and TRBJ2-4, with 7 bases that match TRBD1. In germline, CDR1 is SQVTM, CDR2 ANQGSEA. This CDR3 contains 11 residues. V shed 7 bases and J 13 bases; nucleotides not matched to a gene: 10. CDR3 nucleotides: TGCAGCGGATACTGGCAGGGACAGCAGTACTTC. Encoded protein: CSGYWQGQQYF.

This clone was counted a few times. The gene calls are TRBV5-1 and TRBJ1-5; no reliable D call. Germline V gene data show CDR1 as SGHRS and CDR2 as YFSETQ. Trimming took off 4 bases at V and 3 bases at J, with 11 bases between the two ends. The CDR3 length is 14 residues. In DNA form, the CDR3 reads TGCGCCAGCAGCCCCGACGGATACAATCAGCCCCAGCATTTT. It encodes CASSPDGYNQPQHF.

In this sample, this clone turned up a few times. The CDR3 sequence is CASSVVVSEQFF. The DNA for the CDR3 is TGTGCCAGCAGCGTAGTCGTCAGTGAGCAGTTCTTC. V is TRBV9 and J is TRBJ2-1, with no clear D. Germline-derived CDR1 and CDR2 are SGDLS and YYNGEE. The V and J ends lost 0 bases and 9 bases respectively, with 7 bases between them. The CDR3 has 12 amino acids. The complete variable domain, with remaining parts taken from reference TRBV9 and TRBJ2-1, reads DSGVTQTPKHLITATGQRVTLRCSPRSGDLSVYWYQQSLDQGLQFLIQYYNGEERAKGNILERFSAQQFPDLHSELNLSSLELGDSALYFCASSVVVSEQFFGPGTRLTVL.

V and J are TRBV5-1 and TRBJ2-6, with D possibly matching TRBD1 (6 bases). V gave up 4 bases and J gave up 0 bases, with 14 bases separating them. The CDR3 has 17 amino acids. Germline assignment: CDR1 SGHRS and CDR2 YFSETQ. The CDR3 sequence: CASSLMGHHSGANVLTF. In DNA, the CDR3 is TGCGCCAGCAGCCTGATGGGACATCACTCTGGGGCCAACGTCCTGACTTTC.

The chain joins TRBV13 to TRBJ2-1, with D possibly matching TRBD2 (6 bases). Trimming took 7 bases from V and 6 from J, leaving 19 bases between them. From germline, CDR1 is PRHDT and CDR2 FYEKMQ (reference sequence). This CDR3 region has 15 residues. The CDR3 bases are TGTGCCAGCACCCTACGGGACTTACTAATCAATGAGCAGTTCTTC. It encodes CASTLRDLLINEQFF.

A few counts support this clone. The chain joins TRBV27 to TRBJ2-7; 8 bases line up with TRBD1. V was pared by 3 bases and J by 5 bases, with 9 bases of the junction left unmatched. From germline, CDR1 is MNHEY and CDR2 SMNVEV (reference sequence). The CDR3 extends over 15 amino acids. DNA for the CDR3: TGTGCCAGCAGTTTCTTCGGGACAGGAGGCCACGAGCAGTACTTC. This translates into CASSFFGTGGHEQYF.

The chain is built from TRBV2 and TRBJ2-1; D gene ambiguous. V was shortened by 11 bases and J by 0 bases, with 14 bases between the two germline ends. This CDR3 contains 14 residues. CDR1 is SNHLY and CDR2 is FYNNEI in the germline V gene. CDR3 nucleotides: TGTGCCGCCAGACGGATGAGCTCCTACAATGAGCAGTTCTTC. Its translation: CAARRMSSYNEQFF. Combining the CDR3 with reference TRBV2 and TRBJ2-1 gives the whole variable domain EPEVTQTPSHQVTQMGQEVILRCVPISNHLYFYWYRQILGQKVEFLVSFYNNEISEKSEIFDDQFSVERPDGSNFTLKIRSTKLEDSAMYFCAARRMSSYNEQFFGPGTRLTVL.

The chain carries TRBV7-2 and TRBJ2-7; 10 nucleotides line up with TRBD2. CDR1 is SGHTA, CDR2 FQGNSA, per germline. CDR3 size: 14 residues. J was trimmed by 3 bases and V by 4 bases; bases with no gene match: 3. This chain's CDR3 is CASSSGTSVYEQYF. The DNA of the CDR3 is TGTGCCAGCAGCTCCGGGACTAGCGTCTACGAGCAGTACTTC. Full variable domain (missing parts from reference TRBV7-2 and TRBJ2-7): GAGVSQSPSNKVTEKGKDVELRCDPISGHTALYWYRQSLGQGLEFLIYFQGNSAPDKSGLPSDRFSAERTGGSVSTLTIQRTQQEDSAVYLCASSSGTSVYEQYFGPGTRLTVT.

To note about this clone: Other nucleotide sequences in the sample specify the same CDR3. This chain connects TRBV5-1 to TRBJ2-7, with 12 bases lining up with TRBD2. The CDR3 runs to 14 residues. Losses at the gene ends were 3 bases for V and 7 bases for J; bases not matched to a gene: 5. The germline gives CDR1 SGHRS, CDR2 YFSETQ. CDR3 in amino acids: CASSSGTSGLEQYF. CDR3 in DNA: TGCGCCAGCAGCTCTGGGACTAGCGGGCTGGAGCAGTACTTC.

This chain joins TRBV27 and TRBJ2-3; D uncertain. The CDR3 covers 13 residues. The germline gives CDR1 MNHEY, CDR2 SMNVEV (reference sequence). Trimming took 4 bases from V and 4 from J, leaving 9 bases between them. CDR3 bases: TGTGCCAGCAGTTCCAAGACGGCAGATACGCAGTATTTT. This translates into CASSSKTADTQYF.

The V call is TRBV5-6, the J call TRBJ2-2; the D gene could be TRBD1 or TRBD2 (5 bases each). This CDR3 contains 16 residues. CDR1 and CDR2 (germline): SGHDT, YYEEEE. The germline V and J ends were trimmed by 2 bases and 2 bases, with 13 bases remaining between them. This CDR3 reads CASSFRAGRNTGELFF. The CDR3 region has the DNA TGTGCCAGCAGCTTTCGGGCAGGGAGAAACACCGGGGAGCTGTTTTTT.

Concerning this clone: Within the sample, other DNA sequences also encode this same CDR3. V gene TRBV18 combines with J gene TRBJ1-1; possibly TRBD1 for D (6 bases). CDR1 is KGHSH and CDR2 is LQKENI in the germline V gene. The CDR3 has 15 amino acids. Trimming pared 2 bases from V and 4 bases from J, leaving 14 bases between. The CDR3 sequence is CASSPGGGGATEAFF. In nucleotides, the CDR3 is TGTGCCAGCTCACCAGGAGGGGGAGGTGCCACTGAAGCTTTCTTT. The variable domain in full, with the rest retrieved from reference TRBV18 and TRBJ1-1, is NAGVMQNPRHLVRRRGQEARLRCSPMKGHSHVYWYRQLPEEGLKFMVYLQKENIIDESGMPKERFSAEFPKEGPSILRIQQVVRGDSAAYFCASSPGGGGATEAFFGQGTRLTVV.

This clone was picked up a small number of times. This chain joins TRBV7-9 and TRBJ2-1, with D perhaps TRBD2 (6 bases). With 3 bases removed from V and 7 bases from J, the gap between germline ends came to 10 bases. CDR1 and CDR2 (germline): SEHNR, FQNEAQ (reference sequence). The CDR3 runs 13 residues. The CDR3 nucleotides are TGTGCCAGCAGCTTTGGGGGAGGTAATGAGCAGTTCTTC. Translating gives CASSFGGGNEQFF.

CDR3 nucleotides: TGTGCCAGCAGCGCCTCGGGAAGGCGCACAGATACGCAGTATTTT. Protein: CASSASGRRTDTQYF. The V and J genes are TRBV9 and TRBJ2-3; possibly TRBD2 for D (5 bases). Trimming shortened V by 3 bases and J by 1 base, and 12 bases separated the two germline ends. Germline V lookup: CDR1 SGDLS, CDR2 YYNGEE. The CDR3 runs to 15 residues.

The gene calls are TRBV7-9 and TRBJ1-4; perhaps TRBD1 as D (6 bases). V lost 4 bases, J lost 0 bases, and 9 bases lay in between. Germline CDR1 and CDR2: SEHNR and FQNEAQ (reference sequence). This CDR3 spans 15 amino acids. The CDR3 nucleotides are TGTGCCAGCAGCTCCAGGGGTGCAACTAATGAAAAACTGTTTTTT. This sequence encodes CASSSRGATNEKLFF.

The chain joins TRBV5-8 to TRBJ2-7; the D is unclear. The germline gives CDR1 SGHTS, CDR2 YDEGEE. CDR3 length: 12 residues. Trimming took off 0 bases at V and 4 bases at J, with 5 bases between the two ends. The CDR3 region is CASSLGRYEQYF. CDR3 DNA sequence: TGTGCCAGCAGCTTGGGACGATACGAGCAGTACTTC.

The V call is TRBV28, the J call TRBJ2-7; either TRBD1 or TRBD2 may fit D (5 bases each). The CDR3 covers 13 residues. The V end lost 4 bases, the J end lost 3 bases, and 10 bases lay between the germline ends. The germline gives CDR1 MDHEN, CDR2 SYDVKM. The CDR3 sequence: CASSSGPGYEQYF. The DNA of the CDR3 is TGTGCCAGCAGTTCGGGACCCGGCTACGAGCAGTACTTC.